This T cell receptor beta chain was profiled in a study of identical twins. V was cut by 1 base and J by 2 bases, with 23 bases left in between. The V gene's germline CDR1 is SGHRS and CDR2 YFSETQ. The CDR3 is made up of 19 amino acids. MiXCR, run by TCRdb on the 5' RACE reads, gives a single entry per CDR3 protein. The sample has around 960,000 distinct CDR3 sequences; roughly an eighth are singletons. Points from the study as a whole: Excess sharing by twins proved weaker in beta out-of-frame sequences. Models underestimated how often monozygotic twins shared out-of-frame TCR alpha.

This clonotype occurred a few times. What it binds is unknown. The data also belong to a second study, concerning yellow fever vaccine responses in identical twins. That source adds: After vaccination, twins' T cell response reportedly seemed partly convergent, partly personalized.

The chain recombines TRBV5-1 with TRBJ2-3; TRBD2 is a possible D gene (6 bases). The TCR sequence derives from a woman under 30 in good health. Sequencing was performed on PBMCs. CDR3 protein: CASSLSFVSEGGFTDTQYF. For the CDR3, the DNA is TGCGCCAGCAGCTTGTCGTTCGTATCGGAGGGAGGTTTCACAGATACGCAGTATTTT.